This T cell receptor beta chain comes out of a study of brain T cells in children with intractable seizures. The length of the CDR3 is 12 residues. V was clipped by 8 bases and J by 4 bases, with 8 bases between them. Sequencing was limited to surgery cases with top T cell transcript signatures in brain tissue. Before surgery, patients took at least one anti-epileptic drug. A remark on this clone: Its antigen is as yet unknown.

Points from the study as a whole: Each case's top public CDR3 resembled known HCMV, EBV or influenza A CDR3s.

TCRdb keeps only in-frame clones here, not all; method: immunoSEQ multiplex PCR. The data show about 9,000 clones, roughly 65% seen once. The chain is built from TRBV23-1 and TRBJ2-2; D is possibly TRBD2 (5 bases). TRBV23-1 is flagged as an ORF with uncertain function. This clonotype was sampled from a girl aged 2-10 years with tuberous sclerosis and intractable seizures. Source: resected brain tissue, taken at surgery. CDR3 amino acids: CASGRGTGELFF. The DNA of the CDR3 is TGCGCCAGCGGCCGGGGCACCGGGGAGCTGTTTTTT.